The 29 T cell receptor beta chains below come from one sample, sequenced in a study of CD8 T cells in ankylosing spondylitis (dated by TCRdb to between 2016 and 2019). The method behind the library was 5' RACE. Sequencer: Illumina HiSeq 2500. TCRdb passed the public sequencing reads through fastp at Q25 and MiXCR, retaining productive beta sequences. Every distinct CDR3 protein forms one entry, paired with its most common genes and DNA. The sample contains around 32,000 distinct CDR3 sequences, about 7.2% of them found a single time. The ten most abundant clones make up roughly a tenth of the sample. The sample was blood, either unsorted or a sorted T cell fraction (not recorded which). These receptors came from a male donor with ankylosing spondylitis or in good health (not recorded which).

In this sample, this clonotype turned up many times. The V and J genes are TRBV24-1 and TRBJ2-5, with D possibly TRBD2 on 7 matching bases. Trimming pared 0 bases from V and 5 bases from J, leaving 15 bases between. The CDR3 is made up of 16 amino acids. CDR1 is KGHDR, CDR2 SFDVKD, per germline. In DNA form, the CDR3 reads TGTGCCACCAGTGATTTGCGAGGGGGAGGGAGCGAGACCCAGTACTTC. Its translation is CATSDLRGGGSETQYF.

This clonotype has at least ten counts. This chain joins TRBV7-6 and TRBJ2-2; D possibly uses TRBD1 or TRBD2 (5 bases each). Trimming pared 8 bases from V and 1 base from J, leaving 11 bases between. CDR1 is SGHVS, CDR2 FNYEAQ, per germline. The CDR3 loop spans 14 amino acids. CDR3 coding DNA: TGTGCCAGCGCCCGGGACGGGAACACCGGGGAGCTGTTTTTT. Translation: CASARDGNTGELFF.

This clonotype was observed many times. The chain combines TRBV20-1 with TRBJ2-7, with a possible D match to TRBD2 (6 bases). Germline CDR1 and CDR2: DFQATT and SNEGSKA (reference sequence). The CDR3 is made up of 15 amino acids. The V end lost 3 bases, the J end lost 2 bases, and 17 bases lay between the germline ends. The CDR3 coding sequence is TGCAGTGCTAGTCTCTTGTGGGGGGACGCCTACGAGCAGTACTTC. Translation: CSASLLWGDAYEQYF.

This clonotype has more than one count but fewer than ten. V is TRBV20-1 and J is TRBJ2-2, with D perhaps TRBD2 (7 bases). Germline V gene data show CDR1 as DFQATT and CDR2 as SNEGSKA (reference sequence). The CDR3 contains 13 residues. Trimming left V 5 bases short and J 7 bases short, with 14 bases between. CDR3 DNA sequence: TGCAGTGCTTGGGGGCGGGGGCTCGGGGAGCTGTTTTTT. Encoded protein: CSAWGRGLGELFF.

The V and J genes are TRBV3-1 and TRBJ2-2; 7 bases are a match to TRBD1. Trimming at V came to 6 bases and at J to 7 bases, leaving 5 bases not matched to a gene. Germline values: CDR1 LGHDT, CDR2 YNNKEL (reference sequence). The CDR3 covers 13 residues. The CDR3 nucleotides are TGTGCCAGCAGGACGACAGGGAACGGGGAGCTGTTTTTT. Its protein is CASRTTGNGELFF.

By sample share, this clonotype is large. Here the CDR3 reads CASSSGTGVQPQHF. CDR3 nucleotide sequence: TGTGCCAGCAGTTCCGGGACAGGGGTTCAGCCCCAGCATTTT. This chain connects TRBV27 to TRBJ1-5, with 10 bases that match TRBD1. The germline CDR1 and CDR2 sequences are MNHEY and SMNVEV (reference sequence). This CDR3 has 14 amino acids. V lost 4 bases and J lost 6; bases outside the gene matches: 3.

V is TRBV6-1 and J is TRBJ2-7; 10 nucleotides align to TRBD2. V was clipped by 7 bases and J by 2 bases; unmatched bases: 5. The CDR3 contains 14 residues. Germline V gene data show CDR1 as MNHNS and CDR2 as SASEGT. CDR3 region: CASTTSGRTYEQYF. As DNA, the CDR3 is TGTGCCAGCACGACTAGCGGGCGTACCTACGAGCAGTACTTC.

This clonotype was seen at least ten times. The chain uses TRBV6-5 and TRBJ2-3, with TRBD2 matching 7 bases. Germline CDR1 reads MNHEY; CDR2 reads SVGAGI. The CDR3 is made up of 15 amino acids. V lost 2 bases and J lost 0; bases outside the gene matches: 2. The DNA for the CDR3 is TGTGCCAGCAGTTACCTAGCGGCTAGCACAGATACGCAGTATTTT. Its protein product is CASSYLAASTDTQYF.

This clonotype has at least ten counts. The V gene is TRBV29-1, the J gene TRBJ1-5, with D perhaps TRBD1 (5 bases). V was cut by 0 bases and J by 7 bases, with 10 bases left in between. The CDR3 consists of 13 residues. CDR1 and CDR2 (germline): SQVTM, ANQGSEA. CDR3 in DNA: TGCAGCGTTGAAGATCAGGAGGGGCAGCCCCAGCATTTT. This gives the protein CSVEDQEGQPQHF.

To note about this clonotype: Germline is not matched at one junction end, which may reflect a read error. V gene TRBV20-1 combines with J gene TRBJ1-1, with TRBD1 matching 10 bases. The CDR3 is made up of 15 amino acids. Germline V gives CDR1 DFQATT, CDR2 SNEGSKA (reference sequence). In DNA, the CDR3 is TGCAGTGCAAGCCCGACAGGGGGCATGAACAGTGAAGCTTTCTTT. Its translation: CSASPTGGMNSEAFF.

In this sample, this clonotype turned up many times. The chain has TRBV10-3 and TRBJ1-6; 12 positions agree with TRBD1. Germline V gives CDR1 ENHRY, CDR2 SYGVKD. V lost 6 bases, J lost 11 bases, and 5 bases stayed unmatched. This CDR3 contains 14 residues. The CDR3 DNA follows: TGTGCCATCAGAGCCGGGACAGGGGGCACACCCCTCCACTTT. Amino acids: CAIRAGTGGTPLHF.

The table lists this clonotype with many counts. V usage is TRBV15 and J usage is TRBJ1-2; TRBD1 might be the D (5 bases). Trimming left V 6 bases short and J 4 bases short, with 24 bases between. In germline, CDR1 is LNHNV, CDR2 YYDKDF (reference sequence). The CDR3 spans 17 residues. The CDR3 loop is CATRRGAGSLTVYGYTF. CDR3 nucleotides: TGTGCCACCAGAAGGGGCGCGGGTTCTTTAACGGTCTATGGCTACACCTTC.

In this sample, this clonotype turned up many times. The chain is built from TRBV12-3 or TRBV12-4 and TRBJ2-7, with D perhaps matching TRBD1 (6 bases). The CDR3 is 13 amino acids. V was clipped by 2 bases and J by 5 bases, with 10 bases between them. In DNA, the CDR3 is TGTGCCAGCAGTTTAAACAGGGCCAACGAGCAGTACTTC. It specifies CASSLNRANEQYF.

This clonotype was counted many times. V usage is TRBV5-1 and J usage is TRBJ2-2; 12 positions agree with TRBD2. This CDR3 comprises 18 residues. J was trimmed by 1 base and V by 5 bases; bases with no gene match: 9. CDR1 is SGHRS, CDR2 YFSETQ, per germline. CDR3 in DNA: TGCGCCAGCAGTTCGACTAGCGGGGGATCGCTGAACACCGGGGAGCTGTTTTTT. Translating gives CASSSTSGGSLNTGELFF.

This clonotype was detected ten times or more. V gene TRBV5-1 combines with J gene TRBJ2-3; 7 nucleotides line up with TRBD2. The germline gives CDR1 SGHRS, CDR2 YFSETQ. V was pared by 1 base and J by 2 bases, with 4 bases of the junction left unmatched. The CDR3 spans 15 residues. The CDR3 here is CASSLTGLSTDTQYF. As DNA, the CDR3 is TGCGCCAGCAGCTTGACGGGACTATCCACAGATACGCAGTATTTT.

This clonotype turned up a few times. The chain links TRBV7-9 to TRBJ2-1; a possible D gene is TRBD2 (6 bases). The CDR3 extends over 14 amino acids. Germline CDR1 SEHNR, CDR2 FQNEAQ (reference sequence). With 4 bases removed from V and 8 bases from J, the gap between germline ends came to 15 bases. CDR3 DNA: TGTGCCAGCAGCTCCGGGACTCCCTGGGATGAGCAGTTCTTC. Residues: CASSSGTPWDEQFF.

This clonotype occurred many times. One end of the junction fails to match germline, which may point to a read error. This chain uses TRBV29-1 with TRBJ1-3; no clear D. The length of the CDR3 is 13 residues. The germline V gene has CDR1 SQVTM and CDR2 ANQGSEA. CDR3 amino acids: CSVVRSESLSSDF. The CDR3 bases are TGCAGCGTTGTGAGATCCGAGAGCCTCTCATCCGATTTT.

At least ten counts were recorded for this clonotype. Written as DNA, the CDR3 is TGTGCCAGCAGTCCCGTGAATGAGCAGTTCTTC. Its protein is CASSPVNEQFF. The chain couples TRBV6-1 to TRBJ2-1; no reliable D call. The CDR3 runs to 11 residues. V was shortened by 5 bases and J by 7 bases, with 6 bases between the two germline ends. The V gene's germline CDR1 is MNHNS and CDR2 SASEGT.

Only a few counts were recorded for this clonotype. This chain joins TRBV7-9 and TRBJ1-4; D is ambiguous. The CDR3 length is 12 residues. The germline V and J ends were trimmed by 5 bases and 7 bases, with 8 bases remaining between them. Germline CDR1 reads SEHNR; CDR2 reads FQNEAQ (reference sequence). The CDR3 loop is CASSQNPEKLFF. DNA for the CDR3: TGTGCCAGCAGCCAAAACCCTGAAAAACTGTTTTTT.

This clonotype has a count of ten or more. The genes are TRBV7-9 and TRBJ2-1, with 7 nucleotides matching TRBD2. The CDR3 contains 15 residues. Germline V gives CDR1 SEHNR, CDR2 FQNEAQ (reference sequence). After removal of 1 base from V and 7 bases from J, the junction contained 7 bases not matched to a gene. CDR3 region: CASSLEQGGRNEQFF. Written as DNA, the CDR3 is TGTGCCAGCAGCTTAGAGCAGGGAGGGAGGAATGAGCAGTTCTTC.

In regard to this clonotype: Since a much larger clone is just one base distant, this may be a read error. This chain links TRBV10-3 with TRBJ2-1; 9 nucleotides line up with TRBD2. This CDR3 has 15 amino acids. V was pared by 8 bases and J by 8 bases, with 13 bases of the junction left unmatched. Germline loops: CDR1 ENHRY, CDR2 SYGVKD. CDR3 amino acids: CAIRGASGNLDEQFF. For the CDR3, the DNA is TGTGCCATCCGGGGGGCTAGCGGGAATCTGGATGAGCAGTTCTTC.

This clonotype was seen many times. The rearrangement links TRBV3-1 to TRBJ2-1; D uncertain. The germline V and J ends were trimmed by 0 bases and 7 bases, with 13 bases remaining between them. This CDR3 has 15 amino acids. Germline CDR1 is LGHDT and CDR2 is YNNKEL (reference sequence). CDR3 residues: CASSQDPASRNEQFF. CDR3 DNA: TGTGCCAGCAGCCAAGATCCAGCGAGTCGGAATGAGCAGTTCTTC.

This clonotype appeared many times. The chain links TRBV20-1 to TRBJ2-7; 8 bases map to TRBD1. Germline V CDR1 and CDR2: DFQATT, SNEGSKA (reference sequence). The CDR3 is made up of 16 amino acids. J lost 6 bases, V lost 3 bases, and 16 bases had no gene match. The CDR3 DNA reads as TGCAGTGCTAGTCGGACAGGGCAATTCGGGTCGGGCGAGCAGTACTTC. Translated, it gives CSASRTGQFGSGEQYF.

The sample holds many counts of this clonotype. The chain joins TRBV12-3 or TRBV12-4 to TRBJ2-1; 13 nucleotides align to TRBD2. V lost 5 bases, J lost 6 bases, and 4 bases stayed unmatched. The CDR3 has 15 residues. CDR3 bases: TGTGCCAGCAGTCTTACTAGCGGGAGGGCCAATGAGCAGTTCTTC. This codes for CASSLTSGRANEQFF.

The table lists this clonotype with a few counts. CDR3 residues: CASDGQGGGNQPQHF. The DNA of the CDR3 is TGTGCCAGTGACGGGCAGGGAGGCGGCAATCAGCCCCAGCATTTT. V is TRBV2 and J is TRBJ1-5; the D gene is possibly TRBD1 (5 bases). The germline V and J ends were trimmed by 9 bases and 2 bases, with 17 bases remaining between them. The germline V gene has CDR1 SNHLY and CDR2 FYNNEI. The CDR3 covers 15 residues.

This clonotype was recorded many times. J is TRBJ1-5 and V is TRBV12-3 or TRBV12-4, with 8 nucleotides matching TRBD1. This CDR3 has 13 amino acids. V lost 7 bases to trimming and J lost 6 bases; unmatched junction nucleotides: 5. The CDR3 here is CASKSGGGQPQHF. CDR3 sequence (DNA): TGTGCCAGCAAGTCAGGGGGCGGTCAGCCCCAGCATTTT.

This clonotype was counted at least ten times. This chain uses TRBV29-1 with TRBJ2-1; D not certain. Germline-derived CDR1 and CDR2 are SQVTM and ANQGSEA. Trimming removed 3 bases from V and 2 bases from J, with 14 bases in between. The CDR3 has 15 amino acids. The CDR3 coding sequence is TGCAGCGTTGACACCGATGCGGCCGCCTACAATGAGCAGTTCTTC. Protein product: CSVDTDAAAYNEQFF.

This chain joins TRBV11-2 and TRBJ2-1; no reliable D call. Germline CDR1 and CDR2: SGHAT and FQNNGV. V gave up 5 bases and J gave up 3 bases, with 8 bases separating them. The CDR3 has 13 residues. The chain's CDR3 is CASSPTVYNEQFF. The DNA for the CDR3 is TGTGCCAGCAGCCCGACCGTCTACAATGAGCAGTTCTTC.

CDR3 coding DNA: TGCAGTGGCCTAGCTCCGGGCTTAGCGGGGCACGAGCAGTACTTC. It specifies CSGLAPGLAGHEQYF. The chain is built from TRBV20-1 and TRBJ2-7; TRBD2 agrees at 8 bases. CDR1 and CDR2 from the germline V gene are DFQATT and SNEGSKA (reference sequence). The CDR3 sequence is 15 residues long. J lost 5 bases, V lost 7 bases, and 16 bases had no gene match.